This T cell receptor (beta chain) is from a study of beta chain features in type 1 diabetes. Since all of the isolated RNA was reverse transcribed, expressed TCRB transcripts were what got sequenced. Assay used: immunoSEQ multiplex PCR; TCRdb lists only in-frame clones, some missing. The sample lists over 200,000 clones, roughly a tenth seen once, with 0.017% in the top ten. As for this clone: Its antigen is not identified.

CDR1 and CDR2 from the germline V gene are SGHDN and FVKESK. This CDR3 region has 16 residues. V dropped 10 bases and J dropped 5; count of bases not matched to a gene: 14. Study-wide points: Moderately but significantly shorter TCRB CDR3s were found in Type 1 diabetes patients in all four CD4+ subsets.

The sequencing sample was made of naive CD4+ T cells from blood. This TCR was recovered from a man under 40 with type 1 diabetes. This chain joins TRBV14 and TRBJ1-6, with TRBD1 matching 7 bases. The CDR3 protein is CATQREKTGDNSPLHF. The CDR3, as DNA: TGTGCCACCCAGAGGGAAAAAACAGGGGATAATTCACCCCTCCACTTT. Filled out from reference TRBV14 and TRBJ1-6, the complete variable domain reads EAGVTQFPSHSVIEKGQTVTLRCDPISGHDNLYWYRRVMGKEIKFLLHFVKESKQDESGMPNNRFLAERTGGTYSTLKVQPAELEDSGVYFCATQREKTGDNSPLHFGNGTRLTVT.